This TCR beta chain is from a study of identical twins. This clonotype was observed a handful of times. TCRdb fed the 5' RACE reads into MiXCR, producing one record per CDR3 protein. The sample has approximately 690,000 distinct CDR3 sequences, less than 7% seen once; the top ten hold 1.5% to 2%. Germline V CDR1 and CDR2: SNHLY, FYNNEI. V dropped 6 bases and J dropped 3; count of bases not matched to a gene: 4. This CDR3 has 13 residues. The source is a man aged 18 to 29 in good health. Specimen: naive T cells sorted from blood. V and J are TRBV2 and TRBJ2-7; TRBD1 matches at 8 bases. CDR3 region: CASRAGQGYEQYF. CDR3 DNA sequence: TGTGCCAGCAGGGCCGGACAGGGCTACGAGCAGTACTTC.